This T cell receptor beta chain was recorded in a study of untreated major depressive disorder. Points from the study as a whole: CD4+ T cells from depressed patients used TRBV05-01 (Vbeta 5.1) more often than controls. The small study sample limits how generally findings apply.

The CDR3 is 15 amino acids. Germline V gene sequence: CDR1 SGHDT, CDR2 YYEEEE. Between the trimmed V and J ends, which lost 1 base and 4 bases, there was a span of 15 bases. Notes on this clone: Its specificity is not known.

Method: immunoSEQ multiplex PCR; TCRdb's copy keeps in-frame clones and lacks some. The sample contains 20,000 to 25,000 clones, over 85% of which appear only once. This sequence originates from a woman in her thirties or forties in good health. This sequence joins TRBV5-6 and TRBJ2-7; D is unresolved. The sequenced material came from CD4+ T cells from PBMCs. The CDR3 loop reads CASSLQSLLRYEQYF. As DNA, the CDR3 is TGTGCCAGCAGCTTGCAGTCTTTATTAAGGTACGAGCAGTACTTC.